A selection of T cell receptor beta chains follows, all from one sample in a study of blood T cell repertoires in COVID-19. TCRdb's copy holds only in-frame clones and misses some; the assay was immunoSEQ multiplex PCR. The sample shows almost 400,000 clones, more than 75% of them seen only once. Material for sequencing was PBMCs or T cells enriched from blood (not recorded which). These receptors came from a woman aged 30 to 39 with acute COVID-19. The CDR3 runs from the conserved cysteine through the conserved F or W. The order of the fields is CDR3 protein, CDR3 DNA, J gene, V gene, D gene, clone size. A D gene is named only where the DNA matches it firmly. Expanded clones get a size class; other rows say once, few or many, or leave the size out.

CDR3aa: CASSTRQGRMNTEAFF; CDR3nt: TGTGCCAGCAGTACCCGACAGGGGCGCATGAACACTGAAGCTTTCTTT; j_gene: TRBJ1-1; v_gene: TRBV27; d_gene: TRBD1; abundance: -
CDR3aa: CASSQGTGGAYGYTF; CDR3nt: TGCGCCAGCAGCCAAGGGACAGGGGGAGCCTATGGCTACACCTTC; j_gene: TRBJ1-2; v_gene: TRBV4-3; d_gene: TRBD1; abundance: -
CDR3aa: CASRTSGGPYNEQFF; CDR3nt: TGTGCCAGCAGGACTAGCGGGGGCCCCTACAATGAGCAGTTCTTC; j_gene: TRBJ2-1; v_gene: TRBV2; d_gene: TRBD2; abundance: -
CDR3aa: CASRKWGAKLLSSYNEQFF; CDR3nt: TGTGCCAGCAGGAAATGGGGCGCCAAGCTCCTGAGCTCCTACAATGAGCAGTTCTTC; j_gene: TRBJ2-1; v_gene: TRBV21-1; d_gene: -; abundance: once
CDR3aa: CASSVAGRTNYGYTF; CDR3nt: TGTGCCAGCAGCGTCGCGGGACGGACAAACTATGGCTACACCTTC; j_gene: TRBJ1-2; v_gene: TRBV9; d_gene: -; abundance: -
CDR3aa: CASSSGSGGNTIYF; CDR3nt: TGTGCCAGCAGCTCTGGGAGCGGTGGAAACACCATATATTTT; j_gene: TRBJ1-3; v_gene: TRBV7-2; d_gene: -; abundance: few
CDR3aa: CASSESYSNQPQHF; CDR3nt: TGTGCCAGCAGTGAATCGTATAGCAATCAGCCCCAGCATTTT; j_gene: TRBJ1-5; v_gene: TRBV6-1; d_gene: -; abundance: once
CDR3aa: CASSLFAGLTGETQYF; CDR3nt: TGTGCCAGCAGCTTGTTTGCAGGGTTGACGGGAGAGACCCAGTACTTC; j_gene: TRBJ2-5; v_gene: TRBV5-6; d_gene: -; abundance: -
CDR3aa: CASSPRGMNTEAFF; CDR3nt: TGTGCCAGCAGTCCGAGGGGGATGAACACTGAAGCTTTCTTT; j_gene: TRBJ1-1; v_gene: TRBV27; d_gene: -; abundance: once
CDR3aa: CASSDQGAFNTEAFF; CDR3nt: TGTGCCAGCAGTGATCAGGGGGCGTTTAACACTGAAGCTTTCTTT; j_gene: TRBJ1-1; v_gene: TRBV6-1; d_gene: TRBD1; abundance: -
CDR3aa: CASSLLGRLTEAFF; CDR3nt: TGCGCCAGCAGCTTACTGGGGAGGTTGACTGAAGCTTTCTTT; j_gene: TRBJ1-1; v_gene: TRBV5-1; d_gene: -; abundance: -
CDR3aa: CASSHPGLAGGGEQFF; CDR3nt: TGCGCCAGCAGCCACCCGGGGCTAGCGGGGGGGGGTGAGCAGTTCTTC; j_gene: TRBJ2-1; v_gene: TRBV4-1; d_gene: TRBD2; abundance: -
CDR3aa: CASSVESGVRAGELFF; CDR3nt: TGTGCCAGCAGCGTAGAATCTGGGGTCAGGGCCGGGGAGCTGTTTTTT; j_gene: TRBJ2-2; v_gene: TRBV9; d_gene: -; abundance: -
CDR3aa: CASSPGGTGGGYGYTF; CDR3nt: TGTGCCAGCAGCCCGGGAGGGACAGGGGGTGGCTATGGCTACACCTTC; j_gene: TRBJ1-2; v_gene: TRBV5-4; d_gene: TRBD1; abundance: -
CDR3aa: CASSLRWNTEAFF; CDR3nt: TGTGCCAGCAGCTTACGGTGGAACACTGAAGCTTTCTTT; j_gene: TRBJ1-1; v_gene: TRBV7-2; d_gene: -; abundance: -
CDR3aa: CASSDGQYYGYTF; CDR3nt: TGTGCCAGCAGCGATGGACAGTACTATGGCTACACCTTC; j_gene: TRBJ1-2; v_gene: TRBV3-1/TRBV3-2; d_gene: -; abundance: -
CDR3aa: CASSYGGLKDSYNEQFF; CDR3nt: TGTGCCAGCAGTTACGGTGGGCTGAAAGACTCCTACAATGAGCAGTTCTTC; j_gene: TRBJ2-1; v_gene: TRBV6-2/TRBV6-3; d_gene: -; abundance: -
CDR3aa: CASSTRGRAGELFF; CDR3nt: TGTGCCAGCAGCACGCGGGGTAGGGCCGGGGAGCTGTTTTTT; j_gene: TRBJ2-2; v_gene: TRBV27; d_gene: -; abundance: -
CDR3aa: CASKDRGPTNEKLFF; CDR3nt: TGTGCCAGCAAGGACAGGGGACCAACTAATGAAAAACTGTTTTTT; j_gene: TRBJ1-4; v_gene: TRBV27; d_gene: TRBD1; abundance: -
CDR3aa: CASSLDRSYEQYF; CDR3nt: TGCGCCAGCAGCCTAGACAGGTCCTACGAGCAGTACTTC; j_gene: TRBJ2-7; v_gene: TRBV4-1; d_gene: -; abundance: -
CDR3aa: CATSQGQGVYEQYF; CDR3nt: TGTGCCACCAGCCAGGGACAGGGGGTGTACGAGCAGTACTTC; j_gene: TRBJ2-7; v_gene: TRBV15; d_gene: TRBD1; abundance: -
CDR3aa: CATSDSGTGVYEQYF; CDR3nt: TGTGCCACCAGTGATTCCGGGACAGGGGTCTACGAGCAGTACTTC; j_gene: TRBJ2-7; v_gene: TRBV24-1; d_gene: TRBD1; abundance: -
CDR3aa: CSASGGGGYGYTF; CDR3nt: TGCAGTGCTAGTGGAGGGGGCGGGTATGGCTACACCTTC; j_gene: TRBJ1-2; v_gene: TRBV20-1; d_gene: TRBD1; abundance: -
CDR3aa: CASSQDNNQPQHF; CDR3nt: TGCGCCAGCAGCCAAGACAACAATCAGCCCCAGCATTTT; j_gene: TRBJ1-5; v_gene: TRBV4-1; d_gene: -; abundance: -
CDR3aa: CASSRGDTIYF; CDR3nt: TGTGCCAGCAGCCGGGGGGACACCATATATTTT; j_gene: TRBJ1-3; v_gene: TRBV9; d_gene: -; abundance: -
CDR3aa: CASSFGRGTEAFF; CDR3nt: TGCGCCAGCAGCTTCGGCAGGGGCACTGAAGCTTTCTTT; j_gene: TRBJ1-1; v_gene: TRBV5-1; d_gene: -; abundance: -
CDR3aa: CASSQAAGRARTDTQYF; CDR3nt: TGCGCCAGCAGCCAGGCTGCGGGGCGGGCGCGCACAGATACGCAGTATTTT; j_gene: TRBJ2-3; v_gene: TRBV4-3; d_gene: -; abundance: -
CDR3aa: CASSPWTSGGPGYEQYF; CDR3nt: TGTGCCAGCAGCCCGTGGACTAGCGGGGGGCCCGGCTACGAGCAGTACTTC; j_gene: TRBJ2-7; v_gene: TRBV9; d_gene: TRBD2; abundance: -
CDR3aa: CASSMSASSYNSPLHF; CDR3nt: TGTGCCAGTAGTATGTCAGCTAGCTCCTATAATTCACCCCTCCACTTT; j_gene: TRBJ1-6; v_gene: TRBV19; d_gene: -; abundance: -
CDR3aa: CASSQSRGTEAFF; CDR3nt: TGCGCCAGCAGCCAGAGTAGGGGCACTGAAGCTTTCTTT; j_gene: TRBJ1-1; v_gene: TRBV5-1; d_gene: -; abundance: once
CDR3aa: CASSLGYTENTGELFF; CDR3nt: TGCGCCAGCAGCTTGGGGTACACCGAGAACACCGGGGAGCTGTTTTTT; j_gene: TRBJ2-2; v_gene: TRBV5-1; d_gene: -; abundance: -
CDR3aa: CSVIRGSLRTDTQYF; CDR3nt: TGCAGCGTGATCCGAGGGTCCCTGAGAACAGATACGCAGTATTTT; j_gene: TRBJ2-3; v_gene: TRBV29-1; d_gene: -; abundance: -
CDR3aa: CASSYWGTGGTYEQYF; CDR3nt: TGTGCCAGCAGTTATTGGGGGACAGGGGGCACCTACGAGCAGTACTTC; j_gene: TRBJ2-7; v_gene: TRBV6-2/TRBV6-3; d_gene: TRBD1; abundance: -
CDR3aa: CATSDTGLGGTEAFF; CDR3nt: TGTGCCACCAGTGATACCGGACTTGGAGGCACTGAAGCTTTCTTT; j_gene: TRBJ1-1; v_gene: TRBV24-1; d_gene: -; abundance: once
CDR3aa: CASSPMTSGGAYEQFF; CDR3nt: TGTGCCAGCAGCCCTATGACTAGCGGGGGGGCCTATGAGCAGTTCTTC; j_gene: TRBJ2-1; v_gene: TRBV5-4; d_gene: TRBD2; abundance: -
CDR3aa: CASSRASGGPSDTQYF; CDR3nt: TGTGCCAGCAGCCGAGCTAGCGGGGGGCCCTCAGATACGCAGTATTTT; j_gene: TRBJ2-3; v_gene: TRBV5-4; d_gene: TRBD2; abundance: once
CDR3aa: CASNVVTDTQYF; CDR3nt: TGTGCCAGCAATGTAGTCACAGATACGCAGTATTTT; j_gene: TRBJ2-3; v_gene: TRBV7-8; d_gene: -; abundance: -
CDR3aa: CATSPLTGAKQYF; CDR3nt: TGTGCCACCAGCCCGCTGACAGGGGCGAAGCAGTACTTC; j_gene: TRBJ2-7; v_gene: TRBV15; d_gene: TRBD1; abundance: -
CDR3aa: CASSLQGPNSPLHF; CDR3nt: TGTGCCAGCAGCTTGCAGGGGCCAAATTCACCCCTCCACTTT; j_gene: TRBJ1-6; v_gene: TRBV5-6; d_gene: -; abundance: -
CDR3aa: CASSPRRSAGIFAGELFF; CDR3nt: TGTGCCAGCAGCCCCAGGCGGAGCGCGGGGATATTCGCCGGGGAGCTGTTTTTT; j_gene: TRBJ2-2; v_gene: TRBV7-9; d_gene: -; abundance: -
CDR3aa: CASSLGSGGNEQFF; CDR3nt: TGCGCCAGCAGCTTGGGGAGCGGGGGTAATGAGCAGTTCTTC; j_gene: TRBJ2-1; v_gene: TRBV5-1; d_gene: TRBD2; abundance: -
CDR3aa: CASSDRTGKANTGELFF; CDR3nt: TGTGCCAGCTCCGACCGGACAGGGAAAGCGAACACCGGGGAGCTGTTTTTT; j_gene: TRBJ2-2; v_gene: TRBV18; d_gene: TRBD1; abundance: -
CDR3aa: CSASAGTGLTDTQYF; CDR3nt: TGCAGTGCTAGTGCTGGGACAGGGCTCACAGATACGCAGTATTTT; j_gene: TRBJ2-3; v_gene: TRBV20-1; d_gene: TRBD1; abundance: -
CDR3aa: CASSQDLDWSSGNTIYF; CDR3nt: TGTGCCAGCAGCCAAGATCTGGACTGGAGCTCTGGAAACACCATATATTTT; j_gene: TRBJ1-3; v_gene: TRBV3-1/TRBV3-2; d_gene: -; abundance: -
CDR3aa: CASSQDERDNSPLHF; CDR3nt: TGTGCCAGCAGCCAAGATGAACGGGATAATTCACCCCTCCACTTT; j_gene: TRBJ1-6; v_gene: TRBV3-1/TRBV3-2; d_gene: -; abundance: few
CDR3aa: CASRRTLGLATNEKLFF; CDR3nt: TGTGCCAGCAGGCGAACGTTGGGGCTTGCAACTAATGAAAAACTGTTTTTT; j_gene: TRBJ1-4; v_gene: TRBV6-4; d_gene: -; abundance: -
CDR3aa: CAWSVQLGARGYTF; CDR3nt: TGTGCCTGGAGTGTACAGTTAGGGGCGCGGGGCTACACCTTC; j_gene: TRBJ1-2; v_gene: TRBV30; d_gene: -; abundance: -
CDR3aa: CASSEGSGGMADTQYF; CDR3nt: TGTGCCAGCAGCGAAGGGAGCGGGGGGATGGCAGATACGCAGTATTTT; j_gene: TRBJ2-3; v_gene: TRBV9; d_gene: TRBD2; abundance: few
CDR3aa: CASSPTAGETEAFF; CDR3nt: TGTGCCAGCTCACCAACCGCGGGTGAGACTGAAGCTTTCTTT; j_gene: TRBJ1-1; v_gene: TRBV18; d_gene: -; abundance: -
CDR3aa: CASSLLDRETQYF; CDR3nt: TGTGCCAGCTCGCTTCTCGACAGAGAGACCCAGTACTTC; j_gene: TRBJ2-5; v_gene: TRBV18; d_gene: -; abundance: -
CDR3aa: CASSSAGGPHNEQFF; CDR3nt: TGTGCCAGCAGCTCCGCGGGGGGGCCCCACAATGAGCAGTTCTTC; j_gene: TRBJ2-1; v_gene: TRBV6-2/TRBV6-3; d_gene: TRBD2; abundance: -
CDR3aa: CASSREGQGYNQPQHF; CDR3nt: TGTGCCAGCTCACGGGAAGGACAGGGGTACAATCAGCCCCAGCATTTT; j_gene: TRBJ1-5; v_gene: TRBV18; d_gene: TRBD1; abundance: -
CDR3aa: CASSPGTSGQIGELFF; CDR3nt: TGCGCCAGCAGCCCAGGGACTAGCGGGCAAATCGGGGAGCTGTTTTTT; j_gene: TRBJ2-2; v_gene: TRBV5-1; d_gene: TRBD2; abundance: -
CDR3aa: CSASSAGEPLHF; CDR3nt: TGCAGTGCTAGTTCCGCGGGTGAACCCCTCCACTTT; j_gene: TRBJ1-6; v_gene: TRBV20-1; d_gene: -; abundance: -